This T cell receptor (beta chain) was documented in a study of technical replicates of blood from a few donors. Clones were read by immunoSEQ multiplex PCR, and TCRdb kept only the in-frame ones, dropping some. The sample carries approximately 49,000 clones, 90% to 95% recorded once. Germline CDR1 is SGHTA and CDR2 is FQGNSA. This CDR3 spans 16 amino acids. J lost 0 bases, V lost 5 bases, and 3 bases had no gene match. The receptor was derived from a human donor in good health. Some clones in this sample may be carry-over from other donors' samples. The specimen sequenced was PBMCs. This chain joins TRBV7-2 and TRBJ1-4, with TRBD1 identical over 10 bases. DNA for the CDR3: TGTGCCAGCAGCCCGGGACAGGGGACAACTAATGAAAAACTGTTTTTT. Encoded protein: CASSPGQGTTNEKLFF.